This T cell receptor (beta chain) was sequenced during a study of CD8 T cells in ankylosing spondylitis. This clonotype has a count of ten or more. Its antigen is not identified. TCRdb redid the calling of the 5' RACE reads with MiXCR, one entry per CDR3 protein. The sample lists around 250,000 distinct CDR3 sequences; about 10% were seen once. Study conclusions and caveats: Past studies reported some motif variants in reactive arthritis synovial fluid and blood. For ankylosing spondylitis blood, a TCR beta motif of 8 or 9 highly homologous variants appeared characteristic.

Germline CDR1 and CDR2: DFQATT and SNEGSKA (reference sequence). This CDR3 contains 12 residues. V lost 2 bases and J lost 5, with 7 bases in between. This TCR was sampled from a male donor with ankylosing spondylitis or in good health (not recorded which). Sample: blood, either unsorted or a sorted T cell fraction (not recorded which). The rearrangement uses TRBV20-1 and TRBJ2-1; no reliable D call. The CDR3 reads CSARPPDNEQFF. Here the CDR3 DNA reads TGCAGTGCTAGACCGCCAGACAATGAGCAGTTCTTC.